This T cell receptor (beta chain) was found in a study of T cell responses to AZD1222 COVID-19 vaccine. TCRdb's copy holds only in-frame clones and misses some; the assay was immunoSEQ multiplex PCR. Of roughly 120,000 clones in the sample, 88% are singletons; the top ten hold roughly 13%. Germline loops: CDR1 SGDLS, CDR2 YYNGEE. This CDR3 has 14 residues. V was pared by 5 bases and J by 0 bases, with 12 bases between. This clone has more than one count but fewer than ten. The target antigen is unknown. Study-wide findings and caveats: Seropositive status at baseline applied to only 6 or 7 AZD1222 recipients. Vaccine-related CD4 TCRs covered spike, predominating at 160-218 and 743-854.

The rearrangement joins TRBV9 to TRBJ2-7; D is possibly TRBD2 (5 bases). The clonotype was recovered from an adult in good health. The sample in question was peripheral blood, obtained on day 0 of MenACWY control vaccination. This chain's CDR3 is CASSPAVNSYEQYF. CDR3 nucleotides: TGTGCCAGCAGTCCAGCGGTGAACTCCTACGAGCAGTACTTC.